The next 16 T cell receptor beta chains were all read from a single sample in a study of T-cell memory formation after mild COVID-19. TCRdb fed the 5' RACE reads into MiXCR, producing one record per CDR3 protein. This repertoire shows fewer than 75,000 distinct CDR3 sequences, over 9% found once; its top ten account for approximately 24%. The sample comprised PBMCs or a T cell subset sorted from them (not recorded which). Receptors originate from a man aged 18 to 29 who had mild COVID-19 (a few samples of this study predate the infection). Cell type and time point are not known.

This clonotype came up a few times. The chain is built from TRBV10-2 and TRBJ1-5; D is undetermined. The germline CDR1 and CDR2 sequences are WSHSY and SAAADI. The CDR3 runs 14 residues. V lost 3 bases and J lost 0, with 6 bases in between. The CDR3 sequence: CASSDSHSNQPQHF. The CDR3 coding sequence is TGCGCCAGCAGTGACAGTCATAGCAATCAGCCCCAGCATTTT.

The chain employs TRBV20-1 and TRBJ2-3, with a weak D call TRBD2 (6 bases). Germline V lookup: CDR1 DFQATT, CDR2 SNEGSKA (reference sequence). This CDR3 comprises 15 residues. V was cut by 4 bases and J by 2 bases, with 16 bases left in between. For the CDR3, the DNA is TGCAGTGCTATCTCCATCCGGGGGTCCACAGATACGCAGTATTTT. It specifies CSAISIRGSTDTQYF.

This clonotype was seen more than once but under ten times. The rearrangement links TRBV7-6 to TRBJ2-1, with 8 bases fitting TRBD2. This CDR3 region has 20 residues. Trimming at V came to 4 bases and at J to 0 bases, leaving 17 bases not matched to a gene. The germline V gene has CDR1 SGHVS and CDR2 FNYEAQ. This chain's CDR3 is CASSSPTRGGPSSSYNEQFF. The CDR3, as DNA: TGTGCCAGCAGCTCTCCGACTCGCGGGGGGCCTTCGAGCTCCTACAATGAGCAGTTCTTC.

Many counts were recorded for this clonotype. V and J are TRBV5-6 and TRBJ2-7, with D perhaps given as TRBD1 or TRBD2 (5 bases each). The V gene lost 1 base and the J gene lost 2 bases, with 7 bases spanning the gap. The CDR3 loop spans 13 amino acids. Germline CDR1 reads SGHDT; CDR2 reads YYEEEE. CDR3 sequence: CASSLQGAYEQYF. DNA for the CDR3: TGTGCCAGCAGCTTGCAGGGAGCCTACGAGCAGTACTTC.

The J gene is TRBJ1-2, the V gene TRBV6-5, with D hard to call. Germline V lookup: CDR1 MNHEY, CDR2 SVGAGI. The V and J ends lost 2 bases and 5 bases respectively, with 9 bases between them. The CDR3 extends over 13 amino acids. The CDR3 here is CASSYQAEYGYTF. The CDR3 DNA sequence: TGTGCCAGCAGTTACCAGGCGGAGTATGGCTACACCTTC.

This clonotype was observed a few times. The V call is TRBV2, the J call TRBJ2-5; D is undetermined. Trimming cost V 9 bases and J 1 base, with 6 bases left between them. CDR3 length: 11 amino acids. Per germline, CDR1 SNHLY and CDR2 FYNNEI. The DNA for the CDR3 is TGTGCCAGAAACACCCAAGAGACCCAGTACTTC. Amino acid sequence: CARNTQETQYF.

This clonotype was found a few times. This chain joins TRBV7-9 and TRBJ2-2; D is possibly TRBD2 (6 bases). The germline CDR1 and CDR2 sequences are SEHNR and FQNEAQ (reference sequence). Trimming took off 4 bases at V and 2 bases at J, with 14 bases between the two ends. This CDR3 spans 16 amino acids. CDR3 sequence: CASSSVRGTNTGELFF. As DNA, the CDR3 is TGTGCCAGCAGCTCCGTTCGGGGGACCAACACCGGGGAGCTGTTTTTT.

This clonotype was found many times. The rearrangement uses TRBV6-6 and TRBJ2-3, with TRBD2 identical over 14 bases. With 2 bases clipped from V and 0 bases from J, the junction kept 10 bases outside the gene matches. Germline CDR1 is MNHNY and CDR2 is SVGAGI (reference sequence). The CDR3 runs 20 residues. The CDR3 nucleotides are TGTGCCAGCAGTTACGGACTAGCGGGGGGTCCACTGGCTAGCACAGATACGCAGTATTTT. It specifies CASSYGLAGGPLASTDTQYF.

This clonotype came up many times. CDR3 DNA: TGTGCCACCAGTGGTCCCACGGGGGGCCCTCGGGGGAATGAGCAGTTCTTC. This sequence encodes CATSGPTGGPRGNEQFF. The V call is TRBV24-1, the J call TRBJ2-1, with a weak D call TRBD2 (7 bases). CDR1 KGHDR and CDR2 SFDVKD come from the germline V gene. Trimming took 5 bases from V and 7 from J, leaving 23 bases between them. The CDR3 spans 17 residues.

This clonotype was seen ten or more times. In DNA, the CDR3 is TGTGCCAGCAGCAGCGGGGCCCGGACCTACAATGAGCAGTTCTTC. Its protein is CASSSGARTYNEQFF. The rearrangement uses TRBV11-2 and TRBJ2-1; 7 nucleotides line up with TRBD2. Trimming took 5 bases from V and 2 from J; bases not matched to a gene: 6. This CDR3 comprises 15 residues. Germline lookup yields CDR1 SGHAT and CDR2 FQNNGV.

This clonotype was seen ten or more times. The genes are TRBV20-1 and TRBJ1-1; D perhaps matches TRBD1 (6 bases). The CDR3 extends over 13 amino acids. The V gene lost 6 bases and the J gene lost 5 bases, with 16 bases spanning the gap. Germline V lookup: CDR1 DFQATT, CDR2 SNEGSKA (reference sequence). The CDR3 sequence is CSAPTGSSTEAFF. CDR3 DNA sequence: TGCAGTGCCCCAACAGGGTCATCTACTGAAGCTTTCTTT.

This clonotype has only a few counts. This chain connects TRBV29-1 to TRBJ2-5; D unresolved. The CDR3 runs 12 residues. Germline V gives CDR1 SQVTM, CDR2 ANQGSEA. V was trimmed by 3 bases and J by 0 bases, leaving 5 bases between them. The CDR3 spells CSVDTNQETQYF. The CDR3 nucleotides read TGCAGCGTTGATACAAACCAAGAGACCCAGTACTTC.

This clonotype was counted only a few times. The rearrangement links TRBV7-3 to TRBJ2-7; 8 bases line up with TRBD1. CDR3 size: 14 residues. Germline assignment: CDR1 SGHTA and CDR2 FQGTGA. Trimming removed 4 bases from V and 6 bases from J; junction bases left unmatched: 8. The CDR3 coding sequence is TGTGCCAGCAGCTATAACGCAGGGGGCGGCGAGCAGTACTTC. Translated, it gives CASSYNAGGGEQYF.

This chain links TRBV7-2 with TRBJ1-5; possible D gene TRBD1, 6 bases. V lost 5 bases and J 6 bases, leaving 14 bases between the germline ends. The CDR3 length is 14 residues. Germline assignment: CDR1 SGHTA and CDR2 FQGNSA. The CDR3 loop is CASSMGGGFQPQHF. In DNA form, the CDR3 reads TGTGCCAGCAGCATGGGGGGGGGCTTTCAGCCCCAGCATTTT.

The chain combines TRBV18 with TRBJ2-1; 10 bases match TRBD1. The CDR3 runs to 15 residues. V gave up 6 bases and J gave up 4 bases; unmatched junction bases: 6. Germline V lookup: CDR1 KGHSH, CDR2 LQKENI. DNA for the CDR3: TGTGCCAGCTCCCGTGGACAGGGGGGATACAATGAGCAGTTCTTC. It yields the protein CASSRGQGGYNEQFF.

The chain employs TRBV6-2 or TRBV6-3 and TRBJ2-4, with D uncertain. Trimming took 7 bases from V and 10 from J, leaving 14 bases between them. This CDR3 is built from 12 residues. Per the germline V gene, CDR1 is MNHEY and CDR2 is SVGEGT. CDR3 DNA sequence: TGTGCCAGCACTTCCTCCAGCAGGATTCAGTACTTC. It is translated as CASTSSSRIQYF.